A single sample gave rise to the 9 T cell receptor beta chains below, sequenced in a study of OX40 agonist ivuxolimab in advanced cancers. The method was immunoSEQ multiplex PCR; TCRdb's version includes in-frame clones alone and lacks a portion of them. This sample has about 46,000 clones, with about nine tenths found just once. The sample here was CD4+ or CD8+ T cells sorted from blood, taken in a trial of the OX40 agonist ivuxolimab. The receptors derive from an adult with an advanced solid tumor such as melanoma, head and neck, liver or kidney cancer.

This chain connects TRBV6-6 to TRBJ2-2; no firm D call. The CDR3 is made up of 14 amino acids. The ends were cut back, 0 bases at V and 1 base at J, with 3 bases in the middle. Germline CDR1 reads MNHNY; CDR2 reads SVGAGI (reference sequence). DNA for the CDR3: TGTGCCAGCAGTTACTCGGGGAACACCGGGGAGCTGTTTTTT. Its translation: CASSYSGNTGELFF.

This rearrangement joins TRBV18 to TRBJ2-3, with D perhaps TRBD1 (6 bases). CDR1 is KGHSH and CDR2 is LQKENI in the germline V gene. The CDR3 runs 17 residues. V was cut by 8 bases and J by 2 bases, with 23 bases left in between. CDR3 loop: CASETEDSRWNTDTQYF. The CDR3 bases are TGTGCCAGCGAGACCGAGGACAGCCGATGGAACACAGATACGCAGTATTTT.

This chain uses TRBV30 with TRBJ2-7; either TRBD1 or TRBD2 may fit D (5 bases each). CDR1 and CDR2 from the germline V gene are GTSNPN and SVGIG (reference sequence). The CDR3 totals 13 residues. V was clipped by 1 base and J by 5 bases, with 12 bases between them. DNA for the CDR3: TGTGCCTGGAGTGGGGGGACCAGGGACGAGCAGTACTTC. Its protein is CAWSGGTRDEQYF.

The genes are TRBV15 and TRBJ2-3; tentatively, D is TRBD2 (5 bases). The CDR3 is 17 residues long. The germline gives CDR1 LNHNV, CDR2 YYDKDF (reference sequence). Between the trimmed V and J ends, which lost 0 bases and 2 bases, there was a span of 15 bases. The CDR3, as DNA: TGTGCCACCAGCAGAGATAGAGGAGGAGGTCCCACAGATACGCAGTATTTT. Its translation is CATSRDRGGGPTDTQYF.

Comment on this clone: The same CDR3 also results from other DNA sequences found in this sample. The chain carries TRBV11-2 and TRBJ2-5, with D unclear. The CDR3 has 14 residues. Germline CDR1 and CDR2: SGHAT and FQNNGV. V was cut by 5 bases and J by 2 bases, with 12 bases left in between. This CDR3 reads CASSPPGVQETQYF. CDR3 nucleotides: TGTGCCAGCAGCCCACCAGGAGTACAAGAGACCCAGTACTTC.

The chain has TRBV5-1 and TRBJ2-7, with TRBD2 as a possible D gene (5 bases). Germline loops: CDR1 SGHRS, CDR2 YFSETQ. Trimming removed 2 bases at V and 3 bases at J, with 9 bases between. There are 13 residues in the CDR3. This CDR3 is CASSFGLNYEQYF. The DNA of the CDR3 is TGCGCCAGCAGCTTCGGACTCAACTACGAGCAGTACTTC.

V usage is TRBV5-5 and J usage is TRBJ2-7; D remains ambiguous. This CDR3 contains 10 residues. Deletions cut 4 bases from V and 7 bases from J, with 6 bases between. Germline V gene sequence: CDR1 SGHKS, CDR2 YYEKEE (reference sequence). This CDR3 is CASSHGEQYF. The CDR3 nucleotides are TGTGCCAGCAGCCACGGGGAGCAGTACTTC.

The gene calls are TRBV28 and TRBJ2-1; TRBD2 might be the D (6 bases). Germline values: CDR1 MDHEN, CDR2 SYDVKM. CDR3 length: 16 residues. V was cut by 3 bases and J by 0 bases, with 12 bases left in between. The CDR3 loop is CASSFTRGGSYNEQFF. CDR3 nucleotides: TGTGCCAGCAGTTTTACGAGGGGAGGCTCCTACAATGAGCAGTTCTTC.

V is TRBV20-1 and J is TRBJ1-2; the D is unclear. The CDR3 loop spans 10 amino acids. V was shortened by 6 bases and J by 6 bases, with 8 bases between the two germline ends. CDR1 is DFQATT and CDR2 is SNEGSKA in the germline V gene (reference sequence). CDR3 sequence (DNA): TGCAGTGCAGTACTAAATGGCTACACCTTC. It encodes CSAVLNGYTF.